The sequence of this T cell receptor beta chain was determined in a study of OX40 agonist ivuxolimab in advanced cancers. Study context: Patients with prior anti-PD-1, anti-PD-L1 or anti-CTLA-4 therapy were eligible; 40% had some.

In this sample, this clone turned up once. Its antigen remains unidentified. The assay was immunoSEQ multiplex PCR, and TCRdb's table has in-frame clones only and misses some. The repertoire consists of about 66,000 clones, with around four fifths occurring once and the leading ten covering 2% to 2.5%. General study findings and limits: Within 6 weeks, CD4+ and CD8+ blood T cells expanded clonally at 0.1 to 3.0 mg/kg. CD8+ T cells (on average) carried more expanded clones than CD4+ T cells.

Germline V gene lookup returns CDR1 LNHDA and CDR2 SQIVND (reference sequence). Trimming shortened V by 4 bases and J by 0 bases, and 1 base separated the two germline ends. CDR3 length: 12 amino acids. The material was CD4+ or CD8+ T cells sorted from blood, obtained in a trial of the OX40 agonist ivuxolimab. This receptor was taken from an adult with an advanced solid tumor such as melanoma, head and neck, liver or kidney cancer. The chain has TRBV19 and TRBJ1-5; no clear D. Here the CDR3 DNA reads TGTGCCAGTAGTAATAGCAATCAGCCCCAGCATTTT. Its translation: CASSNSNQPQHF.